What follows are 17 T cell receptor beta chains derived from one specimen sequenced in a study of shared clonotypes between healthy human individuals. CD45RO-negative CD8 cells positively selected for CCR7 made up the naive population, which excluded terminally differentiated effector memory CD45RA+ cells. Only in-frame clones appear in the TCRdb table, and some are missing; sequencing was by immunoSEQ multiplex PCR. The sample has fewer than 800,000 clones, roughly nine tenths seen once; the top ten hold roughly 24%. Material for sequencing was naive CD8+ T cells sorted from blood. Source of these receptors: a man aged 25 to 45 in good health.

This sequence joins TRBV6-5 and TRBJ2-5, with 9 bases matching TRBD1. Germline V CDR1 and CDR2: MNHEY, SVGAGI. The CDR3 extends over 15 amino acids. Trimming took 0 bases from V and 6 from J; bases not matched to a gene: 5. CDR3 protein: CASSYSITGGQTQYF. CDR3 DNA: TGTGCCAGCAGTTACTCGATCACAGGGGGCCAGACCCAGTACTTC.

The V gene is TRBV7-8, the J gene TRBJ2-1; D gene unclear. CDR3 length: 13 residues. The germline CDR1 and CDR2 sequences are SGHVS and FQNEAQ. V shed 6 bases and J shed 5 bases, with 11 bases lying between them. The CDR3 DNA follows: TGTGCCAGCAGAACAACAGAGGACAATGAGCAGTTCTTC. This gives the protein CASRTTEDNEQFF.

CDR3 sequence reads: CASRGIAGGLGEQFF. The CDR3 DNA reads TGTGCCAGCAGGGGTATAGCGGGAGGGCTCGGTGAGCAGTTCTTC. V usage is TRBV28 and J usage is TRBJ2-1; 11 bases agree with TRBD2. This CDR3 is 15 amino acids long. Germline CDR1 and CDR2: MDHEN and SYDVKM. Trimming at V came to 6 bases and at J to 9 bases, leaving 10 bases not matched to a gene.

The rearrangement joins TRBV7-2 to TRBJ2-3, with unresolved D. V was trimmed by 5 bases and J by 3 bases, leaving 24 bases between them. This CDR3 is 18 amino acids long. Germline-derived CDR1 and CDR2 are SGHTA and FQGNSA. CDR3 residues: CASSLELFRITETDTQYF. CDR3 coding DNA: TGTGCCAGCAGCCTAGAGCTTTTCCGGATTACCGAAACAGATACGCAGTATTTT.

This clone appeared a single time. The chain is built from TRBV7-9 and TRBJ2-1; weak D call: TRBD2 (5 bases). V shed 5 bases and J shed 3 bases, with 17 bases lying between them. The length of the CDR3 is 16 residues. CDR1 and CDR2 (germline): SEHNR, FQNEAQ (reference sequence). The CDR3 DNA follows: TGTGCCAGCAGCGACTGGGAGAGGCTTAACTACAATGAGCAGTTCTTC. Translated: CASSDWERLNYNEQFF.

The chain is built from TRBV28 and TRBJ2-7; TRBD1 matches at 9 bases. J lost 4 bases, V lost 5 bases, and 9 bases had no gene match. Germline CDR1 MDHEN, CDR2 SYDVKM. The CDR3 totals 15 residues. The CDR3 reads CASSQTTGGEYEQYF. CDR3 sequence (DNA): TGTGCCAGCAGTCAGACGACAGGGGGAGAATACGAGCAGTACTTC.

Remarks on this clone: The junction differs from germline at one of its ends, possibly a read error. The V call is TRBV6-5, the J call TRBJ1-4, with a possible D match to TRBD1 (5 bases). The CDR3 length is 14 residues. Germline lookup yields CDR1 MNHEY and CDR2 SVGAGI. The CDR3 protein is CASSYNVDNGKLFF. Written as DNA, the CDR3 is TGTGCCAGCAGTTACAATGTGGACAATGGAAAACTGTTTTTT.

The CDR3 loop is CASSLAGTLNTGELFF. For the CDR3, the DNA is TGTGCCAGCAGCTTAGCAGGGACGTTGAACACCGGGGAGCTGTTTTTT. V usage is TRBV7-6 and J usage is TRBJ2-2; D might be TRBD1 or TRBD2, each matching 5 bases. The CDR3 is 16 residues long. The ends were cut back, 0 bases at V and 1 base at J, with 9 bases in the middle. Per the germline V gene, CDR1 is SGHVS and CDR2 is FNYEAQ.

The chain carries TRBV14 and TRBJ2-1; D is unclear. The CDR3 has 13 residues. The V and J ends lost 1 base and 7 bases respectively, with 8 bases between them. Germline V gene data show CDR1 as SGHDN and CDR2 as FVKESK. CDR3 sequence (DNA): TGTGCCAGCAGCCAAGTGGTGTGGAATGAGCAGTTCTTC. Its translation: CASSQVVWNEQFF.

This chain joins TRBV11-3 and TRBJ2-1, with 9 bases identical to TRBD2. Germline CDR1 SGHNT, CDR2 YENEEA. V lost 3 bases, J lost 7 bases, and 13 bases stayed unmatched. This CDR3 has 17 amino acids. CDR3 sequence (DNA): TGTGCCAGCAGCTTTAAGGGTAGCGGGAGTTCTCGGAATGAGCAGTTCTTC. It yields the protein CASSFKGSGSSRNEQFF.

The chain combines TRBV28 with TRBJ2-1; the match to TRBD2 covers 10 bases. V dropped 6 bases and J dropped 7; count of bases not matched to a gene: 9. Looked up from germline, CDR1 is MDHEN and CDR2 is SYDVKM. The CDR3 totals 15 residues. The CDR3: CASRSSGSFWNEQFF. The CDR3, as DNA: TGTGCCAGCAGATCTAGCGGGAGTTTTTGGAATGAGCAGTTCTTC.

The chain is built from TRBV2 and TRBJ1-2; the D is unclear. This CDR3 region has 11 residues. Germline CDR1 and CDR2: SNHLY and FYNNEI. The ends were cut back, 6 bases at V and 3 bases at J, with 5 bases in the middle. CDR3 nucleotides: TGTGCCAGCAGAAACTACTATGGCTACACCTTC. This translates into CASRNYYGYTF.

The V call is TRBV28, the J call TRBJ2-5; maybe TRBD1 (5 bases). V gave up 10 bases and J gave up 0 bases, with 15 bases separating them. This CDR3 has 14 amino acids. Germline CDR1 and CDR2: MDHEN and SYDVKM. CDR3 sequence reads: CATTIRQYQETQYF. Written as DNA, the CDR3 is TGTGCCACCACAATCAGACAGTACCAAGAGACCCAGTACTTC.

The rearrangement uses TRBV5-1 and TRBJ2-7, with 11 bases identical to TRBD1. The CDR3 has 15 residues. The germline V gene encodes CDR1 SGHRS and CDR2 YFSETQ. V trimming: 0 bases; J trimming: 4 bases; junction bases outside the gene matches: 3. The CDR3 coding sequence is TGCGCCAGCAGCTTGGGATGGGACAGGGGGTACGAGCAGTACTTC. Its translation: CASSLGWDRGYEQYF.

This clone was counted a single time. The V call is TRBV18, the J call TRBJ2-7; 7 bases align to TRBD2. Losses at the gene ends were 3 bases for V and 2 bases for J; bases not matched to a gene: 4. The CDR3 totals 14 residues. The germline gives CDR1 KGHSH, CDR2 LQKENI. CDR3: CASSPAGEPYEQYF. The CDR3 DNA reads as TGTGCCAGCTCACCGGCGGGAGAGCCCTACGAGCAGTACTTC. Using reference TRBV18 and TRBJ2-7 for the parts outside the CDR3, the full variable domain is NAGVMQNPRHLVRRRGQEARLRCSPMKGHSHVYWYRQLPEEGLKFMVYLQKENIIDESGMPKERFSAEFPKEGPSILRIQQVVRGDSAAYFCASSPAGEPYEQYFGPGTRLTVT.

CDR3: CASSVEGLAMNEQFF. The CDR3, as DNA: TGTGCCAGCAGCGTAGAGGGACTAGCTATGAATGAGCAGTTCTTC. This chain connects TRBV9 to TRBJ2-1; TRBD2 agrees at 9 bases. Germline V gene lookup returns CDR1 SGDLS and CDR2 YYNGEE. This CDR3 contains 15 residues. V trimming: 0 bases; J trimming: 7 bases; junction bases outside the gene matches: 5.

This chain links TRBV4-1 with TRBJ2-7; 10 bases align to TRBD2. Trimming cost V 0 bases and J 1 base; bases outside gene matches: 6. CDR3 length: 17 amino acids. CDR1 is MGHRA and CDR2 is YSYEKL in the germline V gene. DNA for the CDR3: TGCGCCAGCAGCCAAGATCCCGTTAGCGGGAGGTCCTACGAGCAGTACTTC. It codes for CASSQDPVSGRSYEQYF.